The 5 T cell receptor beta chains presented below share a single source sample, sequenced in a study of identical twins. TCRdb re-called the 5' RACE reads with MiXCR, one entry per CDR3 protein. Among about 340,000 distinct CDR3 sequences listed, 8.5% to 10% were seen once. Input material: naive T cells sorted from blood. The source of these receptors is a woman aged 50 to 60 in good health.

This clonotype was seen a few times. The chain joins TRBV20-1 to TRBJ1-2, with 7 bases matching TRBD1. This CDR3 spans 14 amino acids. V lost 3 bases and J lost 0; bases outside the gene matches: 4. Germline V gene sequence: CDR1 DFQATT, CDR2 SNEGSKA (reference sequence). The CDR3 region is CSASRGAANYGYTF. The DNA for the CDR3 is TGCAGTGCTAGCAGGGGGGCCGCTAACTATGGCTACACCTTC.

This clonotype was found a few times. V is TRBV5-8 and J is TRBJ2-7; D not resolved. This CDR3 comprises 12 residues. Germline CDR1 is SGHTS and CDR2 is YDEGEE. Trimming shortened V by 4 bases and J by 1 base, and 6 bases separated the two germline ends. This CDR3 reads CASSVRSYEQYV. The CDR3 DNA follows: TGTGCCAGCAGCGTTCGATCCTACGAGCAGTACGTC.

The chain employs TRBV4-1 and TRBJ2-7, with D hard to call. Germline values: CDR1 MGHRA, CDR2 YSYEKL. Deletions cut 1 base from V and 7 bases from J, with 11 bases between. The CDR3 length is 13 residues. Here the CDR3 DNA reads TGCGCCAGCAGCCAAGTCTCCACTGGGGAGCAGTACTTC. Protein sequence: CASSQVSTGEQYF.

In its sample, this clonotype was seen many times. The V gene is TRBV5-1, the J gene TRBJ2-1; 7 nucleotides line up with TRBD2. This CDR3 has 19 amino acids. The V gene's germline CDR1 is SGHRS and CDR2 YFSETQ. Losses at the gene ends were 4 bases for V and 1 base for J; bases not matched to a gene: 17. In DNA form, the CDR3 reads TGCGCCAGCAGCATCGGACTAGATGCGGTGGCGGCATCCTACAATGAGCAGTTCTTC. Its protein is CASSIGLDAVAASYNEQFF.

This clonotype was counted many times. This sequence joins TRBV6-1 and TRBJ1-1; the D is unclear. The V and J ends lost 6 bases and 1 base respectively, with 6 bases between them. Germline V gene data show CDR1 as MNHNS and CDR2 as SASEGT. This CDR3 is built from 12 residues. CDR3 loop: CASRGTNTEAFF. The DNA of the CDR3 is TGTGCCAGCAGGGGTACGAACACTGAAGCTTTCTTT.